A selection of T cell receptor beta chains follows, all from one sample in a study of blood T cell repertoires in COVID-19. Repertoires were generated with immunoSEQ multiplex PCR, while TCRdb's copy carries only in-frame clones and drops some. The sample yields 200,000 to 250,000 clones, approximately 82% seen once. The source material was peripheral blood. The receptors shown here come from a woman in her late teens or twenties with acute or convalescent COVID-19. Both conserved end residues are part of each CDR3. D genes are given only for firm matches. For some rows the clone size is stated as once, few or many, or as a class when expanded; others skip it.

J gene | clone size | D gene | V gene | CDR3 protein | CDR3 DNA
TRBJ1-2 | few | NA | TRBV3-1/TRBV3-2 | CASSQDAGRGGYTF | TGTGCCAGCAGCCAAGATGCCGGGAGGGGAGGCTACACCTTC
TRBJ2-7 | NA | NA | TRBV30 | CAWGGGTGSRYF | NA
TRBJ2-7 | NA | TRBD2 | TRBV5-6 | CASSLWLAGYEQYF | TGTGCCAGCAGCTTGTGGCTAGCGGGCTACGAGCAGTACTTC
TRBJ2-7 | once | NA | TRBV27 | CASSLNIQGGEQYF | TGTGCCAGCAGTCTAAACATCCAGGGTGGTGAGCAGTACTTC
TRBJ2-3 | NA | NA | TRBV24-1 | CATNGGSSDTQYF | TGTGCCACCAATGGGGGGAGCTCAGATACGCAGTATTTT
TRBJ2-1 | NA | TRBD2 | TRBV5-1 | CASSPRLAGVKNEQFF | TGCGCCAGCAGCCCCAGACTAGCGGGAGTGAAGAATGAGCAGTTCTTC
TRBJ2-5 | NA | NA | TRBV27 | CASSFNNQETQYF | TGTGCCAGCAGTTTCAACAACCAAGAGACCCAGTACTTC
TRBJ2-2 | once | NA | TRBV2 | CASVGGGSNTGELFF | TGTGCCAGTGTAGGCGGGGGCTCGAACACCGGGGAGCTGTTTTTT
TRBJ1-5 | NA | TRBD1 | TRBV11-2 | CASSSMDRDQPQHF | TGTGCCAGCAGCTCGATGGACAGGGACCAGCCCCAGCATTTT
TRBJ2-7 | NA | TRBD1 | TRBV7-9 | CASSPRTGGYEQYF | TGTGCCAGCAGCCCCAGGACAGGGGGCTACGAGCAGTACTTC
TRBJ2-1 | NA | TRBD2 | TRBV11-2 | CASSLSVGLAEYNEQFF | TGTGCCAGCAGCTTATCGGTGGGACTAGCGGAATACAATGAGCAGTTCTTC
TRBJ2-7 | NA | NA | TRBV2 | CASRGGFVDEYF | TGTGCCAGCAGGGGGGGTTTCGTCGACGAGTACTTC
TRBJ1-6 | NA | NA | TRBV5-8 | CASSFRGGSPLHF | TGTGCCAGCAGCTTCCGGGGAGGTTCACCCCTCCACTTT
TRBJ2-3 | NA | NA | TRBV11-2 | CASSLYGQGGDTQYF | TGTGCCAGCAGCTTATACGGGCAGGGAGGAGATACGCAGTATTTT
TRBJ1-2 | NA | NA | TRBV9 | CASSVVTDSGFDYGYTF | TGTGCCAGCAGCGTAGTGACCGATTCGGGTTTCGACTATGGCTACACCTTC
TRBJ2-3 | NA | NA | TRBV13 | CASSQNRDTQYF | TGTGCCAGCAGCCAAAACAGAGATACGCAGTATTTT
TRBJ1-2 | NA | NA | TRBV6-5 | CASTIGGLPSGYTF | TGTGCCAGCACGATTGGCGGACTCCCCTCTGGCTACACCTTC
TRBJ2-2 | many | NA | TRBV2 | CASTSDSPGVGLFF | TGTGCCAGCACCTCAGACAGTCCGGGGGTAGGGCTGTTTTTT
TRBJ2-7 | NA | NA | TRBV7-8 | CASSLGGGPLSGQYF | TGTGCCAGCAGCTTAGGCGGGGGCCCGCTCTCCGGGCAGTACTTC
TRBJ2-5 | NA | NA | TRBV5-6 | CASSAQGTVRTETQYF | TGTGCCAGCAGCGCCCAGGGGACGGTAAGGACGGAGACCCAGTACTTC
TRBJ2-2 | NA | TRBD2 | TRBV6-4 | CASSDSREGNTGELFF | TGTGCCAGCAGTGACTCCCGGGAGGGGAACACCGGGGAGCTGTTTTTT
TRBJ2-7 | NA | NA | TRBV7-9 | CASSPRTGSPKHYEQYF | TGTGCCAGCAGCCCACGTACCGGGTCCCCCAAGCACTACGAGCAGTACTTC
TRBJ2-7 | NA | NA | TRBV7-8 | CASSRGRSNLMPSFYEQYF | TGTGCCAGCAGCCGAGGGAGGTCGAATTTGATGCCCTCCTTCTACGAGCAGTACTTC
TRBJ2-3 | NA | TRBD2 | TRBV27 | CASSLLAGGFSNTQYF | TGTGCCAGCAGTTTACTAGCGGGAGGGTTTTCGAATACGCAGTATTTT
TRBJ2-1 | NA | TRBD2 | TRBV5-6 | CASSPPALAGGYNEQFF | TGTGCCAGCAGCCCACCGGCCTTAGCGGGAGGGTACAATGAGCAGTTCTTC
TRBJ2-1 | NA | TRBD2 | TRBV24-1 | CATSIRLAGSNEQFF | TGTGCCACCAGTATCCGGCTAGCGGGATCCAATGAGCAGTTCTTC
TRBJ1-3 | once | NA | TRBV15 | CATSRGGQSTGNTIYF | TGTGCCACCAGCAGAGGAGGACAGTCAACTGGAAACACCATATATTTT
TRBJ2-7 | NA | NA | TRBV11-2 | CASSPGYEQYF | TGTGCCAGCAGCCCCGGCTACGAGCAGTACTTC
TRBJ1-5 | NA | TRBD1 | TRBV10-3 | CAISDRGVQPQHF | TGTGCCATCAGTGACAGGGGGGTTCAGCCCCAGCATTTT
TRBJ2-2 | NA | NA | TRBV6-1 | CASSEIQGQSGELFF | TGTGCCAGCAGTGAAATCCAAGGACAGTCCGGGGAGCTGTTTTTT
TRBJ2-5 | NA | TRBD2 | TRBV30 | CAWSGFSGSQETQYF | TGTGCCTGGAGTGGTTTTAGCGGGAGCCAAGAGACCCAGTACTTC
TRBJ2-6 | NA | TRBD1 | TRBV5-1 | CASSLAVSGTGGSGANVLTF | TGCGCCAGCAGCTTGGCCGTCTCCGGGACAGGGGGCTCTGGGGCCAACGTCCTGACTTTC
TRBJ2-1 | NA | TRBD2 | TRBV10-3 | CAIRAGGSSYNEQFF | TGTGCCATCAGAGCGGGAGGTAGCTCCTACAATGAGCAGTTCTTC
TRBJ2-1 | NA | TRBD2 | TRBV10-2 | CASRNSSGRGQSEQFF | TGCGCCAGCAGAAATTCTAGCGGGAGGGGGCAGAGTGAGCAGTTCTTC
TRBJ1-6 | NA | TRBD1 | TRBV19 | CASSIRTGDNSPLHF | TGTGCCAGTAGTATCCGGACAGGGGACAATTCACCCCTCCACTTT
TRBJ1-1 | NA | TRBD1 | TRBV6-5 | CATSRQGETEAFF | TGTGCCACCTCGAGGCAGGGGGAGACTGAAGCTTTCTTT
TRBJ2-1 | NA | TRBD2 | TRBV13 | CASSPRLAGDFSEQFF | TGTGCCAGCAGCCCTAGACTAGCGGGAGATTTTAGTGAGCAGTTCTTC
TRBJ1-2 | NA | NA | TRBV27 | CASSFHIQGRLYGYTF | TGTGCCAGCAGTTTCCACATCCAGGGCAGACTCTATGGCTACACCTTC
TRBJ1-4 | NA | NA | TRBV30 | CAWTGSGEKLFF | TGTGCCTGGACCGGGTCGGGGGAAAAACTGTTTTTT
TRBJ2-3 | NA | NA | TRBV9 | CASSVQKSADTQYF | TGTGCCAGCAGCGTGCAGAAATCCGCAGATACGCAGTATTTT
TRBJ1-2 | few | NA | TRBV6-2/TRBV6-3 | CASSTETGYGYTF | TGTGCCAGCAGTACAGAGACAGGATATGGCTACACCTTC
TRBJ1-1 | NA | TRBD1 | TRBV27 | CASRVDRGRAEAFF | TGTGCCAGCAGGGTGGACAGGGGGCGCGCTGAAGCTTTCTTT
TRBJ2-7 | few | TRBD2 | TRBV3-1/TRBV3-2 | CASSLTSGKTYEQYF | TGTGCCAGCAGCCTAACTAGCGGGAAGACCTACGAGCAGTACTTC
TRBJ1-6 | NA | TRBD1 | TRBV6-5 | CASRGSGTGRSPLHF | TGTGCCAGCAGGGGATCCGGGACAGGCAGGTCACCCCTCCACTTT
TRBJ1-5 | NA | NA | TRBV18 | CASSPGQRVDQPQHF | TGTGCCAGCTCACCGGGGCAACGCGTGGATCAGCCCCAGCATTTT
TRBJ1-3 | NA | TRBD1 | TRBV28 | CASSQQGANTIYF | TGTGCCAGCAGTCAACAGGGGGCCAACACCATATATTTT
TRBJ2-5 | NA | TRBD2 | TRBV14 | CASSQWRLAGETQYF | TGTGCCAGCAGCCAATGGAGACTAGCGGGAGAGACCCAGTACTTC
TRBJ2-1 | few | TRBD2 | TRBV19 | CASSYWPQASGDYNEQFF | TGTGCCAGTAGTTATTGGCCTCAGGCTAGCGGGGATTACAATGAGCAGTTCTTC
TRBJ2-7 | NA | TRBD2 | TRBV6-5 | CASYRGDSGTYEQYF | TGTGCCAGCTACCGGGGGGATAGCGGGACCTACGAGCAGTACTTC
TRBJ1-5 | NA | NA | TRBV5-8 | CASSFYRVGINQPQHF | TGTGCCAGCAGCTTTTATCGGGTAGGAATCAATCAGCCCCAGCATTTT